Included here is one TCR beta chain sequence, with context. The antigen remains undetermined. TCRdb re-called the reads through MiXCR, storing one row per CDR3 protein. The sample yields a few hundred thousand distinct CDR3 sequences, approximately 15% seen once. The data belong to a study of T cell repertoires in cytomegalovirus infection. Study-level information: A matching HLA type, together with CMV infection, was signaled by public TCR beta signatures.

Findings of the study overall: Dominating the ex vivo response were TCR beta clonotypes that were CMV-specific and HLA-C-restricted.

The sequence came from a human donor in good health (CMV status not recorded). Some clones in this sample may be carry-over from other donors' samples. The sample comprised CD8+ T cells from PBMCs.

In DNA form, the CDR3 reads TGTGCTAGTGGTTTCGGGTGGGACACTGAAGCTTTCTTT. Encoded protein: CASGFGWDTEAFF. The gene calls are TRBV12-5 and TRBJ1-1; D not certain. The CDR3 has 13 residues. Trimming left V 3 bases short and J 3 bases short, with 8 bases between. Germline assignment: CDR1 LGHNT and CDR2 FRNRAP.